This T cell receptor beta chain was documented in a study of glioma-infiltrating T cells after dendritic cell vaccination. Study summary: Autologous tumor lysate-pulsed dendritic cell vaccination was given between 2003 and 2012. Autologous tumor lysate was loaded overnight onto monocyte-derived dendritic cells grown seven days with IL-4 and GM-CSF.

Study-level results: No direct clonality-survival link was found; a diverse polyclonal response may matter.

The time point was: after dendritic cell vaccination, including at tumor progression/relapse. Isocitrate dehydrogenase mutation was absent in all glioblastoma patients. Clones were sequenced by immunoSEQ multiplex PCR, and TCRdb holds only the in-frame ones, with some missing. The sample carries about 110,000 clones, nearly 90% recorded once. The germline gives CDR1 SGDLS, CDR2 YYNGEE. The CDR3 contains 15 residues. The trim removed 3 bases at V and 3 bases at J, leaving 8 bases unmatched. Details on this clone: Its antigen is not identified.

This clonotype was obtained from a human donor with glioblastoma. V gene TRBV9 combines with J gene TRBJ2-7; the match to TRBD1 covers 8 bases. Sequences were derived from blood, sampled after dendritic cell vaccination. DNA for the CDR3: TGTGCCAGCAGCGCCGGACAGGGTGAGGGCTACGAGCAGTACTTC. Translation: CASSAGQGEGYEQYF.